This T cell receptor beta chain came from a study of shared clonotypes between healthy human individuals (dated by TCRdb to 2020 to 2021). A note on the overall study: The cohort included three men and a couple of women between 18 and 49 years of age. Libraries were prepared and TCR repertoires were sequenced by different laboratories using diverse techniques, in order to increase sequencing depth and limit assay-specific biases. To estimate repertoire size and how much clonotypes are shared between individuals, the study performed deep sequencing of blood TCR repertoires from a few healthy adults. For each donor, CD4 naive and CD4 memory were each run on three plates, CD8 naive on two plates, and CD8 memory on one plate. Between about 0.94 and 8.9 billion PBMCs per donor were obtained by leukapheresis.

The germline V gene yields MDHEN for CDR1 and SYDVKM for CDR2. Inclusive of the bounding cysteine and phenylalanine, the CDR3 is 11 residues long. Only CDR3 DNA is held: 33 bases, read in frame from base 1. Relative to germline, V is 3 bases shorter and J is 13 bases shorter, with 12 bases between their ends. Comment on this clone: Its antigen is currently not known. No base quality information exists; no much larger clone differs at one position.

For the CD8 naive samples, CD45RO-negative cells were positively selected for CCR7, yielding a CD45RA+CCR7+ population from which TemRA cells were excluded. The donors were healthy, HIV-negative adults with no recently reported acute infections or vaccinations. Every donor was a Caucasian adult residing in Nashville, Tennessee, USA. Blood was obtained by leukapheresis, after which PBMCs were separated by Ficoll-Histopaque density gradient centrifugation and cryopreserved in liquid nitrogen vapor phase. Purity and quantity of every magnetically sorted T cell population were checked by analytical flow cytometry. Genomic DNA was isolated from every sorted fraction and measured by UV absorbance on a Nanodrop 2000c. What the study reported, not specific to this receptor: Pairwise subsampling led to the expectation that sequencing depth would affect the degree of clonotype sharing among donors. Incomplete sequencing was indicated by rarefaction of sorted-subset datasets, despite the large sequencing depth. Sampling was restricted to blood, and TCR repertoires in tissues likely differ from the TCR repertoires found in blood. Clonotypes shared by all four sorted-subset donors showed higher generation probabilities than non-shared clonotypes. When a handful of donors were compared, the shared fraction of clonotypes was around 5.1% for naive CD4, roughly 3.4% for naive CD8, about 2.4% for memory CD4, and roughly 0.4% for memory CD8. The genetic and exposure-history diversity represented was limited by the small number of donors. Naive subsets generally had larger estimated clonotype richness than memory subsets did.

Using the deep immunoSEQ assay, multiplex PCR amplified TCR CDR3 regions from genomic DNA. Extracted genomic DNA from each cell subset was spread evenly across all wells of several immunoSEQ 96-well plates, with each plate serving as a replicate. For sorted subsets, roughly 200 ng of genomic DNA, equivalent to 25,000 to 35,000 T cell genomes, went into each replicate PCR. The purified libraries were quantified using a Qubit 3.0 fluorometer, sized with a Bioanalyzer 2100, and then quantified again using the KAPA Library Quantification kit. A separate single-read 150-cycle Illumina NextSeq 550 flow cell was used to sequence each immunoSEQ 96-well plate. Under the source paper's analysis protocol: Because only junctional sequences without quality scores were contained in the immunoSEQ output, filtering matching that applied to full-length reads could not be performed. Sequences were annotated with PyIR, a Python wrapper for IgBLAST v1.9, using IMGT germline references to assign V/J genes and CDR3. Reads were filtered out if the reads had weak V/J assignments (E-value above 1e-6), no CDR3, stop codons, out-of-frame junctions, or ambiguous translated residues. V3J clonotypes were defined as sequences sharing the same inferred V gene, J gene, and CDR3 amino acid sequence. Percentage overlap between repertoires was computed as shared unique clonotypes divided by the size of the smaller repertoire. Richness of each repertoire was evaluated using RTK rarefaction, the Chao1 estimator, and Recon v2.1 estimates of unobserved clonotypes. Generation probabilities for all TCRbeta clonotypes obtained by the gDNA method from a handful of donors were computed using OLGA. TCRdb provides this immuneACCESS table in a form limited to in-frame rearrangements. Some clones are lacking; in checked studies, under half of them reflect an unresolved V gene, and why the rest are absent is not known. The V and J calls and clone size were taken over from that table, and D and trimming were inferred from the DNA. This sample has under 2,000,000 clones in its table, and about 95% of those were observed once. Around 1.2% of the sample belongs to the ten largest clones.

The V gene is TRBV28 and the J gene is TRBJ2-5; the D call could be TRBD1 or TRBD2, with each sharing 5 bases. Sequencing was done on a sample of naive CD8+ T cells sorted from blood. This specimen's cell subset or site label, per the study, means: CD45RA+CCR7+. The TCR sequence derives from a man between 18 and 29 years old in good health. The nucleotide sequence reads TGTGCCAGCAGTTTGTCGGGACCCCGGTACTTC. It is translated as CASSLSGPRYF.